Listed here are 19 T cell receptor beta chains from one sample, sequenced in a study of cytomegalovirus exposure and HLA in healthy donors. The PCR employed 60 Vbeta primers together with 13 Jbeta primers. This table comes from immunoSEQ multiplex PCR, and its TCRdb copy is limited to in-frame clones, with some not included. This table has about 190,000 clones, about 80% appearing once. Sequences were obtained from PBMCs. Every receptor here comes from a boy younger than 18 in good health and CMV-seronegative.

This chain uses TRBV4-2 with TRBJ1-2, with 9 bases lining up with TRBD1. CDR1 and CDR2 (germline): LGHNA, YNFKEQ. After removal of 1 base from V and 1 base from J, the junction contained 4 bases not matched to a gene. This CDR3 contains 16 residues. CDR3 loop: CASSQVGTGRNYGYTF. The CDR3 nucleotides read TGTGCCAGCAGCCAAGTAGGGACAGGGCGTAACTATGGCTACACCTTC.

This clone showed up just once. J is TRBJ1-1 and V is TRBV7-2; no reliable D call. V was cut by 1 base and J by 2 bases, with 11 bases left in between. This CDR3 region has 15 residues. CDR1 and CDR2 (germline): SGHTA, FQGNSA. CDR3 sequence: CASSLGSGGNTEAFF. The CDR3 DNA sequence: TGTGCCAGCAGCTTAGGGTCGGGAGGAAACACTGAAGCTTTCTTT.

The V call is TRBV30, the J call TRBJ1-5; 7 positions agree with TRBD1. The CDR3 has 14 residues. Germline values: CDR1 GTSNPN, CDR2 SVGIG (reference sequence). J lost 3 bases, V lost 3 bases, and 5 bases had no gene match. The CDR3 reads CAWSDDRDNQPQHF. DNA for the CDR3: TGTGCCTGGAGCGACGACAGGGACAATCAGCCCCAGCATTTT.

The chain carries TRBV4-1 and TRBJ2-7; TRBD1 is a possible D gene (6 bases). The ends were cut back, 0 bases at V and 4 bases at J, with 7 bases in the middle. The CDR3 contains 13 residues. The germline gives CDR1 MGHRA, CDR2 YSYEKL. As DNA, the CDR3 is TGCGCCAGCAGCCAAGAAGGGGGATACGAGCAGTACTTC. This encodes CASSQEGGYEQYF.

The genes are TRBV5-4 and TRBJ1-1; D remains unclear. This CDR3 comprises 15 residues. Germline CDR1 is SGHNT and CDR2 is YYREEE (reference sequence). Trimming took 1 base from V and 1 from J, leaving 11 bases between them. CDR3 residues: CASSLIFGRNTEAFF. The CDR3 bases are TGTGCCAGCAGCTTGATCTTCGGGAGGAACACTGAAGCTTTCTTT.

This clone showed up just a few times. In nucleotides, the CDR3 is TGTGCCAGCAGTTTCTCCGGGACAGGGGGAAGGAACACTGAAGCTTTCTTT. Translating it yields CASSFSGTGGRNTEAFF. This chain uses TRBV27 with TRBJ1-1, with 11 bases aligning to TRBD1. CDR1 and CDR2 (germline): MNHEY, SMNVEV (reference sequence). Germline trimming cut 3 bases from V and 1 base from J; bases unmatched to any gene: 7. This CDR3 has 17 amino acids.

This chain joins TRBV12-2 and TRBJ1-5; TRBD1 was called by the table and not checked on the DNA. TRBV12-2 constitutes a pseudogene. The CDR3 loop spans 17 amino acids. The CDR3 DNA reads as TGTGCAAGTCGCTTAGCACCCAGACCGCTGGGGCTCCAGCCCCAGCATTTT. Its translation: CASRLAPRPLGLQPQHF.

The chain combines TRBV5-1 with TRBJ2-2; the D gene is possibly TRBD2 (6 bases). Trimming took off 5 bases at V and 5 bases at J, with 10 bases between the two ends. The germline V gene encodes CDR1 SGHRS and CDR2 YFSETQ. This CDR3 is built from 13 residues. In DNA, the CDR3 is TGCGCCAGCAGAACGGGGGAAACCGGGGAGCTGTTTTTT. It translates to CASRTGETGELFF.

V and J are TRBV30 and TRBJ1-6; D perhaps matches TRBD1 (6 bases). Per the germline V gene, CDR1 is GTSNPN and CDR2 is SVGIG (reference sequence). The germline V and J ends were trimmed by 3 bases and 7 bases, with 10 bases remaining between them. This CDR3 region has 13 residues. The DNA of the CDR3 is TGTGCCTGGAGACAGGGCCCGAATTCACCCCTCCACTTT. Translating it yields CAWRQGPNSPLHF.

This sequence joins TRBV5-8 and TRBJ1-2; no clear D gene. CDR1 is SGHTS, CDR2 YDEGEE, per germline. V lost 4 bases and J 4 bases, leaving 11 bases between the germline ends. The CDR3 has 13 residues. This chain's CDR3 is CASSGGKGYGYTF. The CDR3 nucleotides are TGTGCCAGCAGCGGCGGGAAGGGCTATGGCTACACCTTC.

The J gene is TRBJ1-6, the V gene TRBV19; D is unclear. V was cut by 4 bases and J by 9 bases, with 10 bases left in between. Per the germline V gene, CDR1 is LNHDA and CDR2 is SQIVND (reference sequence). This CDR3 region has 13 residues. CDR3 loop: CASSTGVGSPLHF. The CDR3 DNA reads as TGTGCCAGTAGTACCGGGGTTGGTTCACCCCTCCACTTT.

This chain joins TRBV9 and TRBJ2-3; possible D gene TRBD2, 6 bases. The CDR3 consists of 17 residues. Deletions cut 0 bases from V and 0 bases from J, with 14 bases between. The germline gives CDR1 SGDLS, CDR2 YYNGEE. The CDR3 DNA sequence: TGTGCCAGCAGCGTAGGGCACGAAGGAGGGAGCACAGATACGCAGTATTTT. This gives the protein CASSVGHEGGSTDTQYF.

This clone was observed a single time. V gene TRBV28 combines with J gene TRBJ1-5; D possibly corresponds to TRBD1 (5 bases). The germline V gene has CDR1 MDHEN and CDR2 SYDVKM. There are 15 residues in the CDR3. V lost 1 base and J lost 6, with 13 bases in between. CDR3 sequence reads: CASSLSGGKGQPQHF. The CDR3 DNA sequence: TGTGCCAGCAGTTTATCCGGGGGGAAGGGTCAGCCCCAGCATTTT.

This chain uses TRBV25-1 with TRBJ1-2, with TRBD1 identical over 9 bases. The germline CDR1 and CDR2 sequences are MGHDK and SYGVNS. The V gene end was trimmed by 3 bases and the J gene end by 1 base; junction bases not matched to a gene: 6. This CDR3 region has 16 residues. The CDR3 here is CASSDGTGTLNYGYTF. The CDR3 nucleotides are TGTGCCAGCAGTGACGGGACAGGGACTCTTAACTATGGCTACACCTTC.

J is TRBJ2-5 and V is TRBV4-1, with 7 bases that match TRBD1. Losses at the gene ends were 1 base for V and 1 base for J; bases not matched to a gene: 3. Per germline, CDR1 MGHRA and CDR2 YSYEKL. CDR3 length equals 15 residues. DNA of the CDR3: TGCGCCAGCAGCCAAGCCGGGACAGCCCAAGAGACCCAGTACTTC. Amino acid sequence: CASSQAGTAQETQYF.

This chain joins TRBV7-9 and TRBJ1-1, with TRBD1 identical over 7 bases. CDR1 is SEHNR, CDR2 FQNEAQ, per germline (reference sequence). V shed 1 base and J 2 bases; nucleotides not matched to a gene: 7. The CDR3 consists of 16 residues. This CDR3 reads CASSLVGGSDNTEAFF. In DNA, the CDR3 is TGTGCCAGCAGCTTAGTAGGGGGCAGTGATAACACTGAAGCTTTCTTT.

The chain is built from TRBV16 and TRBJ1-1; D gene ambiguous. V lost 0 bases to trimming and J lost 3 bases, with 11 bases between them. CDR3 size: 15 residues. Germline CDR1 reads KGHSY; CDR2 reads FQNENV. The CDR3 region has the DNA TGTGCCAGCAGCCAATCCACAGTGCTTTACACTGAAGCTTTCTTT. Translation gives CASSQSTVLYTEAFF.

The chain joins TRBV30 to TRBJ2-7, with 7 positions matching TRBD2. From germline, CDR1 is GTSNPN and CDR2 SVGIG (reference sequence). V lost 0 bases to trimming and J lost 4 bases; unmatched junction nucleotides: 6. The CDR3 contains 14 residues. CDR3 coding DNA: TGTGCCTGGAGTGTCGGCGGGAGCTTGTACGAGCAGTACTTC. Translation: CAWSVGGSLYEQYF.

J is TRBJ2-5 and V is TRBV15; 10 bases align to TRBD1. V dropped 3 bases and J dropped 1; count of bases not matched to a gene: 5. Germline values: CDR1 LNHNV, CDR2 YYDKDF (reference sequence). The CDR3 runs to 16 residues. CDR3 loop: CATSRGTGARQETQYF. In DNA form, the CDR3 reads TGTGCCACCAGCAGGGGGACAGGGGCCCGCCAAGAGACCCAGTACTTC.